This entry is about one TCR beta chain. The data derive from a study of blood T cell repertoires in COVID-19. For the study at large: Donors in the United States, Italy and Spain gave samples during acute or convalescent COVID-19.

This table comes from immunoSEQ multiplex PCR, and its TCRdb copy is limited to in-frame clones, with some not included. The sample lists more than 110,000 clones, about 89% occurring once. The CDR3 extends over 14 amino acids. Germline V gives CDR1 SGHDT, CDR2 YYEEEE. V was trimmed by 6 bases and J by 2 bases, leaving 11 bases between them. The TCR was taken from a man aged 55 to 70 with active or convalescent COVID-19. Sequenced material: peripheral blood. This chain uses TRBV5-6 with TRBJ1-4, with unresolved D. CDR3 DNA: TGTGCCAGCACCACCCTGACTACTAATGAAAAACTGTTTTTT. Its protein is CASTTLTTNEKLFF.